This T cell receptor beta chain comes out of a study of T-cell reconstitution after alpha-beta-depleted transplantation in children (dated by TCRdb to about 2016). Some background on the complete study: Using TCR repertoire profiling, the study followed T-cell immune reconstitution in a quantitative way in children after TCRalphabeta/CD19-depleted allogeneic hematopoietic cell transplantation.

Libraries came from PCR. TCRdb shows the sequencer as Illumina HiSeq 2500. Molecular barcoding was employed in the preparation of TCR libraries, with unique molecular identifiers being used to normalize TCRbeta repertoire quantification. TCRdb trimmed the raw reads at Q25, called clones with MiXCR and kept productive beta chains. Rows with a matching CDR3 protein are joined into one entry that keeps the most common DNA and genes. For this sample there are under 450,000 distinct CDR3 sequences; roughly 15% appear just once. The ten biggest clones cover just under 30% of the sample. V is shortened by 6 bases, J by 4 bases, and the region joining them spans 9 bases. Spanning cysteine to phenylalanine, the CDR3 consists of 13 amino acids. Just the 39-base CDR3 DNA is kept, in frame starting at base 1. The germline V gene provides CDR1 MGHDK and CDR2 SYGVNS. A few counts support this clonotype. No antigen is known for it. Base-call qualities are not available, and no considerably larger clone is one nucleotide away.

The sample's treatment or condition label, in plain terms: allogeneic hematopoietic cell transplantation with graft depleted of TCRalphabeta T cells and CD19 B cells. The transplant recipients were children given TCRalphabeta/CD19-depleted allogeneic hematopoietic cell grafts. General conclusions and limits of the study: The apparently early recovery of alphabetaT-cell counts about two months after transplant reportedly depended on only several hundred rapidly expanded clones that came from non-depleted graft cells. In some patients, the high TCRbeta diversity seen at day 60 was put down to recipient T cells and intrathymic progenitors that had survived conditioning. Over the following months the frequencies of hyperexpanded clones went down, and after one year T-cell counts and TCRbeta diversity were mostly credited to newly produced T cells.

The sequencing here drew on PBMCs, mostly from graft donor cells, taken 360 days after TCRalphabeta/CD19-depleted stem cell transplant. The sequence links TRBV25-1 to TRBJ2-2; the D gene remains uncertain. The sequence was obtained from a boy in the first two years of life who had a stem cell transplant for Wiskott-Aldrich syndrome, so the T cells may come from the graft donor. The CDR3 loop reads CASRSSFTGELFF. The sequence in DNA is TGTGCCAGCAGGAGTAGTTTCACCGGGGAGCTGTTTTTT.